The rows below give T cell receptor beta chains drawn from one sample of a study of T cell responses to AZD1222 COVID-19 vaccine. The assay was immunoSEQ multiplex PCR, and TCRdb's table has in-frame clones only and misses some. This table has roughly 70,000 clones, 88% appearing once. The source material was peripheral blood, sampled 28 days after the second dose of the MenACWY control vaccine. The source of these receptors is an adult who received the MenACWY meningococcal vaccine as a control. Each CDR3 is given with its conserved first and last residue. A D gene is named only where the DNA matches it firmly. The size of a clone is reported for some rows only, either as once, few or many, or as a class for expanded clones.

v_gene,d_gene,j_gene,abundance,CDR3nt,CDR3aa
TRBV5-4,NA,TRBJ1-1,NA,TGTGCCAGCAGCGAACTACAGGGTGGTGCTGAAGCTTTCTTT,CASSELQGGAEAFF
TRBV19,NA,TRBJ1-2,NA,TGTGCCAGTAGTATAAACCGACCAGGGAGGGGTCCATATGGCTACACCTTC,CASSINRPGRGPYGYTF
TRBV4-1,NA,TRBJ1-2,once,TGCGCCAGCAGCCAACCACTAACAGGGCACTATGGCTACACCTTC,CASSQPLTGHYGYTF
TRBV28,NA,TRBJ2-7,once,TGTGCCAGCAGTTTTTCGGCGGGCGAGCAGTACTTC,CASSFSAGEQYF
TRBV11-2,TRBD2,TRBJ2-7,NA,TGTGCCAGCAGCACCCAACCGGGACTAGCGGGGGAGTACTTC,CASSTQPGLAGEYF
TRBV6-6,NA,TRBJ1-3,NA,TGTGCCAGCAGTTATAATACAGGGCGAGATGGAAACACCATATATTTT,CASSYNTGRDGNTIYF
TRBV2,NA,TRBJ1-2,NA,TGTGCCAGCGTACCCCACGACTATGGCTACACCTTC,CASVPHDYGYTF
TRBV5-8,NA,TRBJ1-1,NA,TGTGCCAGCAGCTTGATGTTGACAGACACTGAAGCTTTCTTT,CASSLMLTDTEAFF
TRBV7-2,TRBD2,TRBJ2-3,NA,TGTGCCAGCAGCTTAGGCGCGGGGGACGGAGATACGCAGTATTTT,CASSLGAGDGDTQYF
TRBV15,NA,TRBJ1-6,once,TGTGCCACCAGCAGCAGGTCAGTGAATTCACCCCTCCACTTT,CATSSRSVNSPLHF
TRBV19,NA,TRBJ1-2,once,TGTGCCAGTAGTTCACAGGGTGGCGGTGGCTACACCTTC,CASSSQGGGGYTF
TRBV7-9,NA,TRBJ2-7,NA,TGTGCCAGCAGCTTAGTTACCGCAGGGGCCTACGAGCAGTACTTC,CASSLVTAGAYEQYF
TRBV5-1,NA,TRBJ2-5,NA,TGCGCCAGCAGCGTTCAAGAGACCCAGTACTTC,CASSVQETQYF
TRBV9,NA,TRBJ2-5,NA,TGTGCCAGCAGCGTAGCCGGGACGGGCCAAGAGACCCAGTACTTC,CASSVAGTGQETQYF
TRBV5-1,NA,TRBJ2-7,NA,TGCGCCAGCAATGGTCACGGGGTCTCCTACGAGCAGTACTTC,CASNGHGVSYEQYF
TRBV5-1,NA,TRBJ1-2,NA,TGCGCCAGCAGCCAAGCGTTACAGGGTAGTTATGGCTACACCTTC,CASSQALQGSYGYTF
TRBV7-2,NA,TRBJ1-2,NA,TGTGCCAGCAGCCCCCCGGTCGGGAGGAAGGACTATGGCTACACCTTC,CASSPPVGRKDYGYTF
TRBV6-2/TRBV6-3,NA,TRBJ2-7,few,TGTGCCAGCAGCCCACTCGGGCGCGAGCAGTACTTC,CASSPLGREQYF
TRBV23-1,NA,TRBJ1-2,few,TGCGCCAGCAGTCAATCAGTCGAACGTACAGGGTTGGGAGGCTACACCTTC,CASSQSVERTGLGGYTF
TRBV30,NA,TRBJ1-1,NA,TGTGCCTGGAGTGCAGCCATGAACACTGAAGCTTTCTTT,CAWSAAMNTEAFF
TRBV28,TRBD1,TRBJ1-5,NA,TGTGCCAGCAGTTTAAGCCCTAAGAGGGACAGGATGGCGTATAGCAATCAGCCCCAGCATTTT,CASSLSPKRDRMAYSNQPQHF
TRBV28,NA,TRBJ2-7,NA,TGTGCCAGCAGTTTATTACGAGGAGAGCAGTACTTC,CASSLLRGEQYF
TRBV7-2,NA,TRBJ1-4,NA,TGTGCCAGCAGCTTAGGAGCTCGGTCTAATGAAAAACTGTTTTTT,CASSLGARSNEKLFF
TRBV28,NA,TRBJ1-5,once,TGTGCCAGCAGTCTCCACCCTTCCCGATCTAGGAAACAGCCCCAGCATTTT,CASSLHPSRSRKQPQHF
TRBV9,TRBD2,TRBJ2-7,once,TGTGCCAGCAGCCCGGGACTAGCGGGAGTTTACGAGCAGTACTTC,CASSPGLAGVYEQYF
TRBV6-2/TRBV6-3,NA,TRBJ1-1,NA,TGTGCCAGCAGTGGCTTCCCGGGGGACACTGAAGCTTTCTTT,CASSGFPGDTEAFF
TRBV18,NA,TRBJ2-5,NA,TGTGCCAGCTCACCACCGTCCACTACCGAGACCCAGTACTTC,CASSPPSTTETQYF
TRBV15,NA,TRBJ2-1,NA,TGTGCCACCAGCAGGCCCTTATGGAGGTCGGACAATGAGCAGTTCTTC,CATSRPLWRSDNEQFF
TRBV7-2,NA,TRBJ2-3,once,TGTGCCAGCAGCTTAGCGCGGAGGGATACGCAGTATTTT,CASSLARRDTQYF
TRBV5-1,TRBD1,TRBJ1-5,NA,TGCGCCAGCAGCTTGGGGGCAGGGGGCGATCAGCCCCAGCATTTT,CASSLGAGGDQPQHF
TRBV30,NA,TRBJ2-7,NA,TGTGCCTGGAAGGACACCTCTCCATACGAGCAGTACTTC,CAWKDTSPYEQYF